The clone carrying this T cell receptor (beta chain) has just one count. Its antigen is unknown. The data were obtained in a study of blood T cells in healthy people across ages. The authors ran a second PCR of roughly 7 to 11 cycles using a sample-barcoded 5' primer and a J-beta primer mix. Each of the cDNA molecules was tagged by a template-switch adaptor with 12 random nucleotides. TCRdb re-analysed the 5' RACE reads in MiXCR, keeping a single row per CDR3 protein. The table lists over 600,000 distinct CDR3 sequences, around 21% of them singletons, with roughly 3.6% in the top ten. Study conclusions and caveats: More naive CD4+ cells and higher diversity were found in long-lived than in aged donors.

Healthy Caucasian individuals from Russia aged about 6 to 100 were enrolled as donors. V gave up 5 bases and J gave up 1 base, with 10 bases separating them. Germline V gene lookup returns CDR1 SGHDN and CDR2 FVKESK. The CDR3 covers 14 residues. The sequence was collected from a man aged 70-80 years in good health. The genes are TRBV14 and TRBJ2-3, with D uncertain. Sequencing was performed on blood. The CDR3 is CASSALGRTDTQYF. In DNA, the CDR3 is TGTGCCAGCAGCGCTCTAGGTCGCACAGATACGCAGTATTTT.